The sequence of this T cell receptor (beta chain) was determined in a study of T cell changes during pregnancy in multiple sclerosis. Trimming took 6 bases from V and 10 from J; bases not matched to a gene: 7. CDR3 length: 12 residues. In germline, CDR1 is SNHLY, CDR2 FYNNEI. Produced via immunoSEQ multiplex PCR; TCRdb's table is partial and in-frame only. The sample yields roughly 48,000 clones, over 80% seen once. This receptor was obtained from a female donor in good health, enrolled as a control in a pregnancy study. Sequenced here: CD4+ T cells from peripheral blood mononuclear cells, sampled in the second trimester of pregnancy. The chain couples TRBV2 to TRBJ1-1, with TRBD1 identical over 8 bases. In nucleotides, the CDR3 is TGTGCCAGCAGGAGACAGGGGAGAGGAGCTTTCTTT. This codes for CASRRQGRGAFF.